One T cell receptor beta chain is described in this entry. What it binds is not known. With 5 bases clipped from V and 8 bases from J, the junction kept 6 bases outside the gene matches. CDR3 length equals 14 residues. Germline V gives CDR1 SNHLY, CDR2 FYNNEI. This specimen belongs to a study of OX40 agonist ivuxolimab in advanced cancers. Across the study: Those enrolled were less than 85% male, with a mean age of around 55 years and ages from roughly 20 to 90.

General observations from the study: Normalized T-cell clonal expansion was also low in some nonresponders.

TCRdb's copy holds only in-frame clones and misses some; the assay was immunoSEQ multiplex PCR. The sample yields 76,000 or so clones, approximately 93% seen once. With autoimmune disease history or systemic immunosuppression, patients were excluded. The study sampled blood at baseline, cycle 4 day 1, and cycle 7 day 1. The chain carries TRBV2 and TRBJ1-6; 7 bases agree with TRBD1. This TCR derives from an adult with an advanced solid tumor such as melanoma, head and neck, liver or kidney cancer. This material consisted of CD4+ or CD8+ T cells sorted from blood, taken in a trial of the OX40 agonist ivuxolimab. CDR3 bases: TGTGCCAGCAGTCTAAGACAGGGCGATTCACCCCTCCACTTT. This translates into CASSLRQGDSPLHF.